This TCR beta chain was observed in a study of PD-L1 blockade in urothelial cancer. Study summary: Every 3 weeks, patients received intravenous atezolizumab 1,200 mg, beginning 2014. Blood was analyzed 3 weeks (second dose) and 6 weeks after treatment start.

Spike-ins of synthetic TCR analog templates went into each PCR. Sequenced by immunoSEQ multiplex PCR; TCRdb stores in-frame clones only, minus some. The table records approximately 80,000 clones, about 81% of them present only once. Looked up from germline, CDR1 is SGHRS and CDR2 is YFSETQ. V gave up 3 bases and J gave up 5 bases; unmatched junction bases: 11. The CDR3 covers 16 residues. The clonotype originates from a man aged 70 or older with urothelial cancer. This chain connects TRBV5-1 to TRBJ2-7; TRBD1 matches 10 bases. The specimen comprised PBMCs, sampled around atezolizumab (anti-PD-L1) treatment. The CDR3 loop is CASSYMIGQGVHEQYF. Here the CDR3 DNA reads TGCGCCAGCAGCTACATGATAGGACAGGGGGTCCACGAGCAGTACTTC. Full variable domain (rest looked up from reference TRBV5-1 and TRBJ2-7): KAGVTQTPRYLIKTRGQQVTLSCSPISGHRSVSWYQQTPGQGLQFLFEYFSETQRNKGNFPGRFSGRQFSNSRSEMNVSTLELGDSALYLCASSYMIGQGVHEQYFGPGTRLTVT.